One and the same sample provided the 20 T cell receptor beta chains below, sequenced in a study of T cell responses to AZD1222 COVID-19 vaccine. Measured with immunoSEQ multiplex PCR; TCRdb has only the in-frame clones, and not every one. The data contain some 130,000 clones, roughly 90% of them singletons. The sample in question was peripheral blood, obtained on day 0 of AZD1222 vaccination. The receptors were sampled from an adult in good health.

This chain connects TRBV20-1 to TRBJ1-2; no clear D gene. The CDR3 is made up of 14 amino acids. Germline V gene data show CDR1 as DFQATT and CDR2 as SNEGSKA (reference sequence). The V end was cut by 3 bases, the J end by 1 base, with 12 bases between. The CDR3 DNA reads TGCAGTGCTAGTGGTACGTCTTATAACTATGGCTACACCTTC. Translation gives CSASGTSYNYGYTF.

The chain recombines TRBV18 with TRBJ2-3, with no clear D. The ends were cut back, 2 bases at V and 4 bases at J, with 4 bases in the middle. Germline values: CDR1 KGHSH, CDR2 LQKENI. The length of the CDR3 is 12 residues. The CDR3 loop reads CASSPGADTQYF. The CDR3 nucleotides read TGTGCCAGCTCACCAGGTGCAGATACGCAGTATTTT.

This clone was counted only a few times. CDR3: CASSERAGDYNEQFF. In nucleotides, the CDR3 is TGTGCCAGCAGTGAAAGGGCGGGAGACTACAATGAGCAGTTCTTC. J is TRBJ2-1 and V is TRBV6-1, with TRBD2 matching 7 bases. Germline CDR1 MNHNS, CDR2 SASEGT. The CDR3 covers 15 residues. Losses at the gene ends were 2 bases for V and 3 bases for J; bases not matched to a gene: 4.

CDR3 loop: CASSEGPIYEQYF. The CDR3 DNA is TGTGCCAGCAGTGAAGGTCCCATCTACGAGCAGTACTTC. This chain connects TRBV28 to TRBJ2-7; D remains ambiguous. This CDR3 region has 13 residues. Germline V gene sequence: CDR1 MDHEN, CDR2 SYDVKM. V was cut by 5 bases and J by 3 bases, with 11 bases left in between.

The V call is TRBV9, the J call TRBJ2-7, with 10 nucleotides matching TRBD1. CDR3 length: 15 amino acids. Unmatched junction bases numbered 5, after V lost 0 bases and J lost 5 bases. The germline V gene encodes CDR1 SGDLS and CDR2 YYNGEE. The CDR3 DNA sequence: TGTGCCAGCAGCGTAGGAGGGACAGGGGCCAACGAGCAGTACTTC. It codes for CASSVGGTGANEQYF.

The rearrangement links TRBV12-3 or TRBV12-4 to TRBJ2-7; D uncertain. Trimming took off 6 bases at V and 2 bases at J, with 8 bases between the two ends. The CDR3 loop spans 12 amino acids. For the CDR3, the DNA is TGTGCCAGCAGCGACTTGACCTACGAGCAGTACTTC. This sequence encodes CASSDLTYEQYF.

The sample holds one count of this clone. Here the CDR3 DNA reads TGTGCCAGCAGCCTACGCCCAGGGGAATTAAGTAATGAGCAGTTCTTC. Encoded protein: CASSLRPGELSNEQFF. This rearrangement joins TRBV7-2 to TRBJ2-1; D possibly corresponds to TRBD1 (6 bases). The germline gives CDR1 SGHTA, CDR2 FQGNSA. The V end was cut by 5 bases, the J end by 7 bases, with 21 bases between. CDR3 length equals 16 residues.

The J gene is TRBJ1-2, the V gene TRBV19, with 7 bases identical to TRBD1. The CDR3 is 15 residues long. Losses at the gene ends were 6 bases for V and 6 bases for J; bases not matched to a gene: 13. Germline V gene sequence: CDR1 LNHDA, CDR2 SQIVND (reference sequence). The CDR3, as DNA: TGTGCCAGTAGCAATCAGCGACAGGGCTTGGATGGCTACACCTTC. Protein product: CASSNQRQGLDGYTF.

This sequence joins TRBV5-1 and TRBJ1-6; 12 bases line up with TRBD1. The germline gives CDR1 SGHRS, CDR2 YFSETQ. The CDR3 runs to 15 residues. Trimming took 5 bases from V and 10 from J; bases not matched to a gene: 7. Here the CDR3 reads CASRGSGTGGSPLHF. The CDR3 DNA reads TGCGCCAGCAGAGGTTCCGGGACAGGGGGCTCACCCCTCCACTTT. The full variable domain, in which reference TRBV5-1 and TRBJ1-6 provide the parts outside the CDR3, is KAGVTQTPRYLIKTRGQQVTLSCSPISGHRSVSWYQQTPGQGLQFLFEYFSETQRNKGNFPGRFSGRQFSNSRSEMNVSTLELGDSALYLCASRGSGTGGSPLHFGNGTRLTVT.

CDR3 in amino acids: CASSQDQNWGAFF. CDR3 in DNA: TGTGCCAGCAGCCAAGATCAGAACTGGGGAGCTTTCTTT. The chain employs TRBV3-1 (or the pseudogene TRBV3-2) and TRBJ1-1; the D is unclear. In germline, CDR1 is LGHDT, CDR2 YNNKEL (reference sequence). The CDR3 consists of 13 residues. V was shortened by 0 bases and J by 10 bases, with 12 bases between the two germline ends.

The chain links TRBV9 to TRBJ2-7, with 8 bases lining up with TRBD2. The ends lost 4 bases at V and 1 base at J; junction bases unmatched: 7. CDR3 length: 15 residues. Germline V gives CDR1 SGDLS, CDR2 YYNGEE. The CDR3 DNA reads TGTGCCAGCAGCCTCGGGGTAGCGGGGTCCTACGAGCAGTACTTC. It codes for CASSLGVAGSYEQYF. Combining the CDR3 with reference TRBV9 and TRBJ2-7 gives the whole variable domain DSGVTQTPKHLITATGQRVTLRCSPRSGDLSVYWYQQSLDQGLQFLIQYYNGEERAKGNILERFSAQQFPDLHSELNLSSLELGDSALYFCASSLGVAGSYEQYFGPGTRLTVT.

The J gene is TRBJ1-3, the V gene TRBV30; 7 bases are a match to TRBD1. The J segment lost 7 bases and the V segment lost 3 bases, leaving 9 bases of the junction unmatched. CDR3 length: 14 amino acids. Germline CDR1 GTSNPN, CDR2 SVGIG (reference sequence). The CDR3 sequence is CAWSLQGIGNTIYF. DNA of the CDR3: TGTGCCTGGAGCCTACAGGGGATTGGGAACACCATATATTTT.

The rearrangement joins TRBV18 to TRBJ1-1; D unresolved. The length of the CDR3 is 13 residues. V was trimmed by 3 bases and J by 1 base, leaving 6 bases between them. Germline CDR1 is KGHSH and CDR2 is LQKENI. In DNA, the CDR3 is TGTGCCAGCTCACCGGCAGGGAACACTGAAGCTTTCTTT. Translating gives CASSPAGNTEAFF.

The CDR3 sequence is CASSLETGGYNEQFF. The CDR3 bases are TGCGCCAGCAGCTTGGAGACAGGGGGCTACAATGAGCAGTTCTTC. The chain carries TRBV5-1 and TRBJ2-1, with 9 bases aligning to TRBD1. The germline gives CDR1 SGHRS, CDR2 YFSETQ. The ends lost 0 bases at V and 3 bases at J; junction bases unmatched: 1. The CDR3 sequence is 15 residues long.

The rearrangement uses TRBV18 and TRBJ2-5; 7 bases fit TRBD2. There are 13 residues in the CDR3. The germline CDR1 and CDR2 sequences are KGHSH and LQKENI. After removal of 8 bases from V and 4 bases from J, the junction contained 7 bases not matched to a gene. The CDR3 region is CASPGGLAETQYF. The DNA of the CDR3 is TGTGCCAGCCCGGGAGGCCTGGCAGAGACCCAGTACTTC.

The rearrangement joins TRBV5-1 to TRBJ1-1; 7 positions agree with TRBD1. V was pared by 1 base and J by 9 bases, with 12 bases of the junction left unmatched. The CDR3 is 15 amino acids. Looked up from germline, CDR1 is SGHRS and CDR2 is YFSETQ. CDR3 amino acids: CASSLLNRGRTQAFF. CDR3 sequence (DNA): TGCGCCAGCAGCTTGCTGAACAGGGGCCGGACTCAAGCTTTCTTT.

The gene calls are TRBV5-6 and TRBJ1-1, with D unresolved. The germline V gene encodes CDR1 SGHDT and CDR2 YYEEEE. This CDR3 spans 16 amino acids. Trimming removed 4 bases at V and 1 base at J, with 17 bases between. This CDR3 is CASSRGQVGRNTEAFF. The CDR3 DNA reads TGTGCCAGCAGCCGAGGGCAGGTAGGTCGGAACACTGAAGCTTTCTTT. Combining the CDR3 with reference TRBV5-6 and TRBJ1-1 gives the whole variable domain DAGVTQSPTHLIKTRGQQVTLRCSPKSGHDTVSWYQQALGQGPQFIFQYYEEEERQRGNFPDRFSGHQFPNYSSELNVNALLLGDSALYLCASSRGQVGRNTEAFFGQGTRLTVV.

V and J are TRBV28 and TRBJ2-7; D is perhaps TRBD1 or TRBD2 (6 bases each). Germline V gene lookup returns CDR1 MDHEN and CDR2 SYDVKM. The V gene lost 6 bases and the J gene lost 6 bases, with 21 bases spanning the gap. The length of the CDR3 is 15 residues. The DNA for the CDR3 is TGTGCCAGCAGCCGACGATACGGTGGGGGGCCCGAGCAGTACTTC. It encodes CASSRRYGGGPEQYF.

The chain carries TRBV7-9 and TRBJ2-1; TRBD2 agrees at 9 bases. Per the germline V gene, CDR1 is SEHNR and CDR2 is FQNEAQ (reference sequence). The trim removed 5 bases at V and 1 base at J, leaving 15 bases unmatched. CDR3 length: 19 amino acids. As DNA, the CDR3 is TGTGCCAGCAGCCAACAGGCCCCTGGCGGGAGGGGGTCCTACAATGAGCAGTTCTTC. Its protein is CASSQQAPGGRGSYNEQFF.

The CDR3 DNA is TGCGCCAGCAAAAGGACGGGGAACACTGAAGCTTTCTTT. Translating it yields CASKRTGNTEAFF. The chain combines TRBV5-1 with TRBJ1-1; D remains ambiguous. The V and J ends lost 6 bases and 1 base respectively, with 10 bases between them. CDR3 size: 13 residues. Germline V gene sequence: CDR1 SGHRS, CDR2 YFSETQ.